This T cell receptor (beta chain) was retrieved from a study of blood T cells in healthy people across ages. The ends lost 5 bases at V and 2 bases at J; junction bases unmatched: 6. The germline V gene encodes CDR1 MDHEN and CDR2 SYDVKM. This CDR3 spans 14 amino acids. Through a sample-barcoded 5' primer and a J-beta primer mix, a second PCR was run for 7 to 11 cycles. The authors tagged each cDNA molecule using a template-switch adaptor with 12 random nucleotides. MiXCR was run by TCRdb on the 5' RACE reads, yielding one entry per CDR3 protein. The sample has about 1.4 million distinct CDR3 sequences, approximately 59% seen once. Study observations and caveats: There were more naive CD4+ cells and higher diversity in long-lived donors than in aged donors. Among T cells, TCR beta diversity per million cells dropped roughly linearly as age rose.

Note on this clonotype: Its antigen is not identified.

The origin of this receptor is a man aged 18 to 30 in good health. This chain links TRBV28 with TRBJ2-7; 7 nucleotides line up with TRBD1. Source material: blood. CDR3 bases: TGTGCCAGCAGTGCAAGGGACAGAACCTACGAGCAGTACTTC. Translating gives CASSARDRTYEQYF.